This TCR beta chain was documented in a study of kidney transplant recipient with SARS-CoV-2 infection. Germline V gives CDR1 DFQATT, CDR2 SNEGSKA (reference sequence). Trimming cost V 4 bases and J 5 bases; bases outside gene matches: 5. This CDR3 is built from 14 residues. Via MiXCR, TCRdb re-called the reads, giving one row per CDR3 protein. The table includes 200,000 to 300,000 distinct CDR3 sequences, under 35% detected once. Ten or more counts support this clonotype. The sample was a blood sample, taken at baseline and between days 110 and 120 from a kidney transplant recipient. This sequence was found in a young adult male patient who had COVID-19 and was a kidney transplant recipient. Some T cells may have originated in the graft donor. The chain combines TRBV20-1 with TRBJ2-5; 12 bases fit TRBD2. This chain's CDR3 is CSAISLAGGETQYF. CDR3 bases: TGCAGTGCTATATCACTAGCGGGAGGCGAGACCCAGTACTTC.